A single sample is the source of the 23 T cell receptor beta chains below, sequenced in a study of Ad26.COV2.S vaccination and SARS-CoV-2 variants. Clones were sequenced by immunoSEQ multiplex PCR, and TCRdb holds only the in-frame ones, with some missing. The sample lists 400,000 to 450,000 clones, approximately 92% occurring once. Sample treatment: about 20 received Ad26.COV2.S at low or high dose, single or two shots; about five received placebo; per-sample allocation not given. Day 63 after the first vaccine or placebo injection was the time point for sampling. Specimen: peripheral blood, collected in a trial of Ad26.COV2.S vaccine versus placebo. All receptors come from a person aged 18-65 years who received the Ad26.COV2.S COVID-19 vaccine or a placebo.

The V gene is TRBV27, the J gene TRBJ1-1, with D possibly matching TRBD1 (6 bases). Germline assignment: CDR1 MNHEY and CDR2 SMNVEV (reference sequence). Trimming took off 7 bases at V and 1 base at J, with 13 bases between the two ends. CDR3 length: 14 amino acids. As DNA, the CDR3 is TGTGCCAGCACCTCCGGGACAAAGAACACTGAAGCTTTCTTT. Protein: CASTSGTKNTEAFF.

Notes on this clone: This same CDR3 is encoded by further DNA sequences in the sample. The chain has TRBV6-6 and TRBJ1-6; D is ambiguous. Germline V gene data show CDR1 as MNHNY and CDR2 as SVGAGI (reference sequence). Trimming pared 0 bases from V and 8 bases from J, leaving 8 bases between. This CDR3 contains 14 residues. The CDR3 nucleotides read TGTGCCAGCAGTTACTCGCCCGGGGATTCACCCCTCCACTTT. Residues: CASSYSPGDSPLHF.

The rearrangement joins TRBV2 to TRBJ2-1, with D perhaps given as TRBD1 or TRBD2 (5 bases each). Trimming stripped 6 bases from V and 0 bases from J, with 6 bases between. Per germline, CDR1 SNHLY and CDR2 FYNNEI. The CDR3 has 13 residues. The CDR3 DNA is TGTGCCAGCAGGGGGGTCTCCTACAATGAGCAGTTCTTC. Its protein is CASRGVSYNEQFF.

In its sample, this clone was seen a few times. The chain links TRBV24-1 to TRBJ2-1; TRBD2 matches 11 bases. Germline V gene data show CDR1 as KGHDR and CDR2 as SFDVKD. This CDR3 comprises 16 residues. The V gene end was trimmed by 3 bases and the J gene end by 3 bases; junction bases not matched to a gene: 3. CDR3 DNA: TGTGCCACCAGTGATGCCCTAGCGGGAGGCTACAATGAGCAGTTCTTC. It codes for CATSDALAGGYNEQFF.

This chain links TRBV6-2 or TRBV6-3 with TRBJ2-2, with D unresolved. CDR3 length: 13 amino acids. V lost 6 bases to trimming and J lost 0 bases, with 5 bases between them. Germline CDR1 and CDR2: MNHEY and SVGEGT. The CDR3: CASSDPNTGELFF. CDR3 in DNA: TGTGCCAGCAGCGACCCGAACACCGGGGAGCTGTTTTTT.

The chain employs TRBV13 and TRBJ2-1, with 13 positions matching TRBD2. V shed 2 bases and J 3 bases; nucleotides not matched to a gene: 4. CDR3 length equals 17 residues. The germline V gene encodes CDR1 PRHDT and CDR2 FYEKMQ (reference sequence). The CDR3 DNA is TGTGCCAGCAGCTTACCACTAGCGGGAGGGCTCTACAATGAGCAGTTCTTC. Residues: CASSLPLAGGLYNEQFF.

The chain uses TRBV10-1 and TRBJ1-4, with a weak D call TRBD1 (5 bases). Trimming cost V 7 bases and J 5 bases, with 11 bases left between them. This CDR3 has 13 amino acids. Germline values: CDR1 WNHNN, CDR2 SYGVQD (reference sequence). The CDR3 DNA reads TGCGCCAGCACAGGACGGACAAATGAAAAACTGTTTTTT. Amino acid sequence: CASTGRTNEKLFF.

This chain connects TRBV12-3 or TRBV12-4 to TRBJ2-7; unclear D gene. V lost 5 bases and J lost 3, with 8 bases in between. The CDR3 is made up of 12 amino acids. CDR3 coding DNA: TGTGCCAGCAGTCTTGCGGACTACGAGCAGTACTTC. This encodes CASSLADYEQYF.

The chain joins TRBV20-1 to TRBJ1-2; TRBD1 matches at 8 bases. The CDR3 consists of 15 residues. After removal of 3 bases from V and 6 bases from J, the junction contained 12 bases not matched to a gene. Germline loops: CDR1 DFQATT, CDR2 SNEGSKA (reference sequence). The CDR3 nucleotides read TGCAGTGCTAGTGGGGGGCCAGGGGGCATGGATGGCTACACCTTC. Encoded protein: CSASGGPGGMDGYTF.

The V gene is TRBV7-9, the J gene TRBJ2-7; D uncertain. V was cut by 5 bases and J by 2 bases, with 10 bases left in between. The CDR3 runs to 13 residues. The V gene's germline CDR1 is SEHNR and CDR2 FQNEAQ (reference sequence). CDR3 protein: CASSISPTYEQYF. For the CDR3, the DNA is TGTGCCAGCAGCATCTCCCCGACCTACGAGCAGTACTTC.

CDR3 sequence reads: CASKATGQRELFF. For the CDR3, the DNA is TGTGCCAGCAAAGCCACGGGACAGCGAGAACTGTTTTTT. V and J are TRBV27 and TRBJ1-4, with 7 bases that match TRBD1. Germline-derived CDR1 and CDR2 are MNHEY and SMNVEV (reference sequence). V was pared by 7 bases and J by 12 bases, with 11 bases of the junction left unmatched. This CDR3 has 13 residues.

The table lists this clone with a count of one. The chain recombines TRBV4-1 with TRBJ2-3; D is perhaps TRBD2 (6 bases). CDR3 length: 17 residues. V was trimmed by 3 bases and J by 6 bases, leaving 22 bases between them. Germline CDR1 is MGHRA and CDR2 is YSYEKL. The CDR3 loop reads CASSQWPLARVRDTQYF. The CDR3 DNA follows: TGCGCCAGCAGCCAGTGGCCTCTAGCGCGGGTACGTGATACGCAGTATTTT.

J is TRBJ1-1 and V is TRBV30; tentatively, D is TRBD1 (6 bases). The V end was cut by 1 base, the J end by 1 base, with 13 bases between. Germline V gene sequence: CDR1 GTSNPN, CDR2 SVGIG (reference sequence). This CDR3 is 15 amino acids long. The CDR3 DNA sequence: TGTGCCTGGAGTGGGTGGGGGGGCCCGAACACTGAAGCTTTCTTT. This encodes CAWSGWGGPNTEAFF. Using reference TRBV30 and TRBJ1-1 for the parts outside the CDR3, the full variable domain is SQTIHQWPATLVQPVGSPLSLECTVEGTSNPNLYWYRQAAGRGLQLLFYSVGIGQISSEVPQNLSASRPQDRQFILSSKKLLLSDSGFYLCAWSGWGGPNTEAFFGQGTRLTVV.

J is TRBJ2-7 and V is TRBV27; perhaps TRBD2 as D (5 bases). Germline V CDR1 and CDR2: MNHEY, SMNVEV (reference sequence). V was trimmed by 6 bases and J by 7 bases, leaving 10 bases between them. The CDR3 totals 11 residues. The CDR3 DNA is TGTGCCAGCAGGGCAGAGCGGGAGCAGTACTTC. Translation gives CASRAEREQYF.

V gene TRBV7-2 combines with J gene TRBJ2-5; D remains ambiguous. Germline V gives CDR1 SGHTA, CDR2 FQGNSA. The CDR3 extends over 14 amino acids. V was clipped by 3 bases and J by 2 bases, with 10 bases between them. Here the CDR3 reads CASSFRYDQETQYF. The CDR3 DNA reads TGTGCCAGCAGCTTTAGGTATGATCAAGAGACCCAGTACTTC.

The chain carries TRBV5-8 and TRBJ1-5, with D perhaps TRBD1 (5 bases). This CDR3 spans 15 amino acids. The V end was cut by 4 bases, the J end by 0 bases, with 11 bases between. From germline, CDR1 is SGHTS and CDR2 YDEGEE. CDR3 amino acids: CASSLGTNSNQPQHF. CDR3 sequence (DNA): TGTGCCAGCAGCCTTGGGACGAATAGCAATCAGCCCCAGCATTTT.

The V call is TRBV7-9, the J call TRBJ1-2; maybe TRBD1 (6 bases). The CDR3 consists of 16 residues. From germline, CDR1 is SEHNR and CDR2 FQNEAQ (reference sequence). Between the trimmed V and J ends, which lost 4 bases and 2 bases, there was a span of 17 bases. In DNA form, the CDR3 reads TGTGCCAGCAGCTATATTGCCGGGACACTGAACTATGGCTACACCTTC. Translated, it gives CASSYIAGTLNYGYTF.

This chain links TRBV24-1 with TRBJ2-2; D uncertain. Trimming took off 4 bases at V and 4 bases at J, with 12 bases between the two ends. CDR1 is KGHDR and CDR2 is SFDVKD in the germline V gene. The length of the CDR3 is 15 residues. CDR3 in amino acids: CATSEPSRSTGELFF. The CDR3 coding sequence is TGTGCCACCAGTGAACCCTCTAGGAGCACCGGGGAGCTGTTTTTT.

This chain links TRBV19 with TRBJ2-5, with 15 bases fitting TRBD2. Germline V gene data show CDR1 as LNHDA and CDR2 as SQIVND (reference sequence). V shed 3 bases, J shed 1 base, and the junction held 9 bases outside the gene matches. This CDR3 is built from 19 residues. The chain's CDR3 is CASSIPPGTSGRPQETQYF. Written as DNA, the CDR3 is TGTGCCAGTAGTATCCCCCCCGGGACTAGCGGGAGGCCCCAAGAGACCCAGTACTTC.

The chain links TRBV10-2 to TRBJ1-4; possible D gene TRBD1, 5 bases. Germline-derived CDR1 and CDR2 are WSHSY and SAAADI. Trimming shortened V by 6 bases and J by 7 bases, and 15 bases separated the two germline ends. This CDR3 has 14 residues. The CDR3 DNA sequence: TGCGCCAGCAGGACATCTGACGGGGGTGAAAAACTGTTTTTT. This codes for CASRTSDGGEKLFF.

The chain uses TRBV3-1 (or the pseudogene TRBV3-2) and TRBJ2-1, with D hard to call. V was cut by 4 bases and J by 0 bases, with 19 bases left in between. The CDR3 is 18 residues long. The germline gives CDR1 LGHDT, CDR2 YNNKEL (reference sequence). The CDR3 region is CASSPLFVVLSSYNEQFF. The CDR3 bases are TGTGCCAGCAGCCCTTTATTCGTCGTACTGAGCTCCTACAATGAGCAGTTCTTC.

The chain is built from TRBV2 and TRBJ2-1, with 9 bases identical to TRBD1. V lost 5 bases to trimming and J lost 5 bases; unmatched junction nucleotides: 10. CDR1 SNHLY and CDR2 FYNNEI come from the germline V gene. This CDR3 has 16 amino acids. The CDR3: CASSSAGTGTHNEQFF. CDR3 bases: TGTGCCAGCAGTTCTGCCGGGACAGGGACCCACAATGAGCAGTTCTTC.

The chain uses TRBV4-1 and TRBJ2-3; TRBD2 matches 9 bases. The J segment lost 5 bases and the V segment lost 6 bases, leaving 9 bases of the junction unmatched. This CDR3 region has 15 residues. Germline V gene data show CDR1 as MGHRA and CDR2 as YSYEKL. CDR3 sequence reads: CASSRFSGSRDTQYF. CDR3 DNA: TGCGCCAGCAGTCGTTTTAGCGGGAGTAGAGATACGCAGTATTTT.